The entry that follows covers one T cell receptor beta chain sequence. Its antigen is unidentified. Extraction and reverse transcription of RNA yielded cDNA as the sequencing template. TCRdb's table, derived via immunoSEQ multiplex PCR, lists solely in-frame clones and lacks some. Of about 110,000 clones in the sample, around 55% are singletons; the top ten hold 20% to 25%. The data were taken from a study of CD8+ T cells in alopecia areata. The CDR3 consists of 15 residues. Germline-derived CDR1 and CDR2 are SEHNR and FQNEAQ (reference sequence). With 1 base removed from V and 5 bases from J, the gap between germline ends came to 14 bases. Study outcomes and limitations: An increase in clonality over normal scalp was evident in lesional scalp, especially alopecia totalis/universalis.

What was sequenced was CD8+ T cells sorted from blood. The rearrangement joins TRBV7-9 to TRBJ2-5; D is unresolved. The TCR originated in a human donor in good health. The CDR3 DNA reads TGTGCCAGCAGCTTAGGCGCGCAGAAAAGGGAGACCCAGTACTTC. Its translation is CASSLGAQKRETQYF. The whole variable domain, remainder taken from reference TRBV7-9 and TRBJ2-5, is DTGVSQNPRHKITKRGQNVTFRCDPISEHNRLYWYRQTLGQGPEFLTYFQNEAQLEKSRLLSDRFSAERPKGSFSTLEIQRTEQGDSAMYLCASSLGAQKRETQYFGPGTRLLVL.